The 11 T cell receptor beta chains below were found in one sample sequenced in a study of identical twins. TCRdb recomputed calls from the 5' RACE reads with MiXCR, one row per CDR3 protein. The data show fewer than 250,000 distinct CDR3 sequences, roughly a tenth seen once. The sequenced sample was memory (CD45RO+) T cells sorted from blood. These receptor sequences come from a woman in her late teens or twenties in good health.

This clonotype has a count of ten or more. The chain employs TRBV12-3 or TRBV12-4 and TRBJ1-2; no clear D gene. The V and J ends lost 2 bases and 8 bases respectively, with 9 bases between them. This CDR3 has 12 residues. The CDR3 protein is CASSLSTTGYTF. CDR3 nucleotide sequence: TGTGCCAGCAGTTTAAGCACAACCGGCTACACCTTC.

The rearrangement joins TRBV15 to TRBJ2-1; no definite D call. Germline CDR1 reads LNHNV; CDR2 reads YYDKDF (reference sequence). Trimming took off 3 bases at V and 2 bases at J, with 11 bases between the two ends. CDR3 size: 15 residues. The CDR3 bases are TGTGCCACCAGCAGGGAATTAGGCACCTACAATGAGCAGTTCTTC. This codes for CATSRELGTYNEQFF.

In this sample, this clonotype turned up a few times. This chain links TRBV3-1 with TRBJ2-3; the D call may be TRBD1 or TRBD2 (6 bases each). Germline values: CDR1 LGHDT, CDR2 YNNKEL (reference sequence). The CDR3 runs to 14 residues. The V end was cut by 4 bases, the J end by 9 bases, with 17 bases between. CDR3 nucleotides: TGTGCCAGCAGCCCAGATCGGGGGCGCGTGACGCAGTATTTT. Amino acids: CASSPDRGRVTQYF.

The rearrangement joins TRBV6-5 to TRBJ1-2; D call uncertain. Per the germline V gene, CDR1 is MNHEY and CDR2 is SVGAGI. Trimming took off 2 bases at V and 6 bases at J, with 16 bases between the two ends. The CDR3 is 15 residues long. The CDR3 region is CASSYQRKGRNGYTF. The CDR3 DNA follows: TGTGCCAGCAGTTACCAACGGAAGGGAAGGAATGGCTACACCTTC.

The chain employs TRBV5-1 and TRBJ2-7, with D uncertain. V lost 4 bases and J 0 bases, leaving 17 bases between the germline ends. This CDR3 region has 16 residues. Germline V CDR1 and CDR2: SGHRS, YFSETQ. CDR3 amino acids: CASSPSFTRSSYEQYF. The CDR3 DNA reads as TGCGCCAGCAGCCCTTCCTTCACAAGGAGCTCCTACGAGCAGTACTTC.

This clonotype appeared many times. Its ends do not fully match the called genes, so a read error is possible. CDR3: CASSLGGRETQYF. The DNA of the CDR3 is TGTGCCAGCAGCTTAGGCGGGCGAGAGACCCAGTACTTC. V and J are TRBV5-1 and TRBJ2-5; TRBD2 might be the D (5 bases). The CDR3 runs 13 residues. The V gene's germline CDR1 is SGHRS and CDR2 YFSETQ. The full variable domain, its missing parts supplied by reference TRBV5-1 and TRBJ2-5, is KAGVTQTPRYLIKTRGQQVTLSCSPISGHRSVSWYQQTPGQGLQFLFEYFSETQRNKGNFPGRFSGRQFSNSRSEMNVSTLELGDSALYLCASSLGGRETQYFGPGTRLLVL.

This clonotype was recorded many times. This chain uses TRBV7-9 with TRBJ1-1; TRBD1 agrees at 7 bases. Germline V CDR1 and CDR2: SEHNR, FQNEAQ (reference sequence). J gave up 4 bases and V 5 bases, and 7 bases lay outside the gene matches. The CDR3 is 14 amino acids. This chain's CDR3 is CASSPRQGGTEAFF. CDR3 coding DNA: TGTGCCAGCAGCCCGAGACAGGGAGGCACTGAAGCTTTCTTT.

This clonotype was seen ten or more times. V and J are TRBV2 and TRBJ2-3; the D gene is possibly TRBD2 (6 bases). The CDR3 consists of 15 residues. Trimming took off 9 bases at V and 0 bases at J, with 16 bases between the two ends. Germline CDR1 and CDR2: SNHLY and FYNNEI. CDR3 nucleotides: TGTGCCAGGACCGGGACTGGGGGAAGCACAGATACGCAGTATTTT. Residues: CARTGTGGSTDTQYF. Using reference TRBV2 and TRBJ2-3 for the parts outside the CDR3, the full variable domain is EPEVTQTPSHQVTQMGQEVILRCVPISNHLYFYWYRQILGQKVEFLVSFYNNEISEKSEIFDDQFSVERPDGSNFTLKIRSTKLEDSAMYFCARTGTGGSTDTQYFGPGTRLTVL.

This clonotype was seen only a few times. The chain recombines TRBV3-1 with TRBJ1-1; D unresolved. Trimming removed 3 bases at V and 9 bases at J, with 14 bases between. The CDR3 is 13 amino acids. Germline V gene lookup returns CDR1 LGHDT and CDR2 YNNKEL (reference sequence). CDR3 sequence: CASSQTGREKAFF. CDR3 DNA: TGTGCCAGCAGCCAGACCGGACGGGAGAAAGCTTTCTTT. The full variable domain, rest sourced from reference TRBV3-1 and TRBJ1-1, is DTAVSQTPKYLVTQMGNDKSIKCEQNLGHDTMYWYKQDSKKFLKIMFSYNNKELIINETVPNRFSPKSPDKAHLNLHINSLELGDSAVYFCASSQTGREKAFFGQGTRLTVV.

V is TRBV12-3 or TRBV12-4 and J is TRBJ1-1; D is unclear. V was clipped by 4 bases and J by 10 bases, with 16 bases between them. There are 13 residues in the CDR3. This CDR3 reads CASSWRGERAAFF. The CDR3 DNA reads TGTGCCAGCAGTTGGCGGGGAGAGCGGGCAGCTTTCTTT.

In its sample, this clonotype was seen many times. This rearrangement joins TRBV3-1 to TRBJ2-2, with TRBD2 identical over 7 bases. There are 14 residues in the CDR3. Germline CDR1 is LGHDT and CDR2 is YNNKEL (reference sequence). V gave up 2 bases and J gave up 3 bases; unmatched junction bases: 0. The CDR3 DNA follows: TGTGCCAGCAGCCAACGGGGGGACACCGGGGAGCTGTTTTTT. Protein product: CASSQRGDTGELFF.